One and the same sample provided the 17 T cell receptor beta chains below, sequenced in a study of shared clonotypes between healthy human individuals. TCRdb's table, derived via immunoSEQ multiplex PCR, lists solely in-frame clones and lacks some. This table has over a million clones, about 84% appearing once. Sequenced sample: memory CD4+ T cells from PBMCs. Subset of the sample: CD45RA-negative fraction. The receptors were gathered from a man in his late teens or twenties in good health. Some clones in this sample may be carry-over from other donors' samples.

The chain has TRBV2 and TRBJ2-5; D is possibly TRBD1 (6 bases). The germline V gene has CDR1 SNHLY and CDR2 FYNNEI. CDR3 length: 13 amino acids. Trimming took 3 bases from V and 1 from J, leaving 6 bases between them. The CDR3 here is CASSEDSQETQYF. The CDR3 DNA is TGTGCCAGCAGTGAGGACAGCCAAGAGACCCAGTACTTC.

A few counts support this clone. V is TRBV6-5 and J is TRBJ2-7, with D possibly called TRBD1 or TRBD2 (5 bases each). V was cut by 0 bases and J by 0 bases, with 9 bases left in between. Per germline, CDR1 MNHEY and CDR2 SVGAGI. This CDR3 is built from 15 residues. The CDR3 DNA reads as TGTGCCAGCAGTTACTCCCCAGGGACCTCCTACGAGCAGTACTTC. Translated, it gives CASSYSPGTSYEQYF.

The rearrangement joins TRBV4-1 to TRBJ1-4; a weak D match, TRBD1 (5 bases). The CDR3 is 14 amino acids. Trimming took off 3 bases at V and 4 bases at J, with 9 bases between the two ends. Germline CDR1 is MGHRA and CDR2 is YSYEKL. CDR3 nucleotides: TGCGCCAGCAGCCAGGGGGGTAATAATGAAAAACTGTTTTTT. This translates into CASSQGGNNEKLFF.

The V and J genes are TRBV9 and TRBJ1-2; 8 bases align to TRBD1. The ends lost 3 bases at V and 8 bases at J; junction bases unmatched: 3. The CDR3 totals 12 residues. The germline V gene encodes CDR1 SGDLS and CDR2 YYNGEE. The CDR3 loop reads CASSAGGRGYTF. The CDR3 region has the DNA TGTGCCAGCAGCGCAGGGGGCCGCGGCTACACCTTC. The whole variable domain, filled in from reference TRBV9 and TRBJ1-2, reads DSGVTQTPKHLITATGQRVTLRCSPRSGDLSVYWYQQSLDQGLQFLIQYYNGEERAKGNILERFSAQQFPDLHSELNLSSLELGDSALYFCASSAGGRGYTFGSGTRLTVV.

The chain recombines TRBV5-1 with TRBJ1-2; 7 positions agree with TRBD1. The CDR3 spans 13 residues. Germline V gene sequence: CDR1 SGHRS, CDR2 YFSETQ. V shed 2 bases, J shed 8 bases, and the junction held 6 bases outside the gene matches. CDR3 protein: CASSLGQERGYTF. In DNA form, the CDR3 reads TGCGCCAGCAGCTTAGGACAGGAAAGGGGCTACACCTTC.

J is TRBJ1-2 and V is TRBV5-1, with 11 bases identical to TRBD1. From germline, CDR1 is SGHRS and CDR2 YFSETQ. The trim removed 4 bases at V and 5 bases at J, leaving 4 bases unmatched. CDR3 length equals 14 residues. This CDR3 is CASSKGDRGYGYTF. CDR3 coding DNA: TGCGCCAGCAGCAAAGGGGACAGGGGGTATGGCTACACCTTC.

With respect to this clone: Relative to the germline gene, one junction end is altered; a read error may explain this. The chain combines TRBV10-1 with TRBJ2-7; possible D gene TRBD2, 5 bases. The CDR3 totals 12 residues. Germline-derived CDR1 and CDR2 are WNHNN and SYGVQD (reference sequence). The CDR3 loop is CASSDGIASDHF. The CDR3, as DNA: TGCGCCAGCAGTGACGGGATAGCCTCGGATCACTTC.

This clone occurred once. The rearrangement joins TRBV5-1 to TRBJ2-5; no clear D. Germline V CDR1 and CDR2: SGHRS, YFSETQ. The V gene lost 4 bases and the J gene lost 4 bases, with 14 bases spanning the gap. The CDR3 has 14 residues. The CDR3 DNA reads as TGCGCCAGCAGCGTGCCGGGTCTTGGAGAGACCCAGTACTTC. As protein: CASSVPGLGETQYF.

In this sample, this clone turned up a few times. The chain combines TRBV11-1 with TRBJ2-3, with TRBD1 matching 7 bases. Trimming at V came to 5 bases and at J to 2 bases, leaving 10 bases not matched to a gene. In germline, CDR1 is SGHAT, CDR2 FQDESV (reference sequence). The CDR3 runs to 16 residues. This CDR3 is CASSQNTGANTDTQYF. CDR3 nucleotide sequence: TGTGCCAGCAGCCAGAACACAGGGGCAAACACAGATACGCAGTATTTT.

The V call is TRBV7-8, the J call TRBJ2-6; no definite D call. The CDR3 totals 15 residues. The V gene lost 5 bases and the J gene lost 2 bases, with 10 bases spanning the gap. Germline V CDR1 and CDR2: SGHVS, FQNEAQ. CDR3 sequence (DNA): TGTGCCAGCAGCAAGTCAAGGGCTGGGGCCAACGTCCTGACTTTC. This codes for CASSKSRAGANVLTF.

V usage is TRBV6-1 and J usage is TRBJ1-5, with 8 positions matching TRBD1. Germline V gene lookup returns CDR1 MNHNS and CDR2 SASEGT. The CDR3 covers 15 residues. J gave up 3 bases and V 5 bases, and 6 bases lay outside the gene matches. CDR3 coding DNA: TGTGCCAGCAGTCTCCGGGACAGGATCAATCAGCCCCAGCATTTT. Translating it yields CASSLRDRINQPQHF.

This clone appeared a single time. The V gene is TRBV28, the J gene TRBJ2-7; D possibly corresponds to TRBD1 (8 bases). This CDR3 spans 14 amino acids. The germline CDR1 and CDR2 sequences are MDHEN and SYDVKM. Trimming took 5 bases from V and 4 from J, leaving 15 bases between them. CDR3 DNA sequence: TGTGCCAGCAGTACCTTACAGGGGGGGTACGAGCAGTACTTC. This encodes CASSTLQGGYEQYF.

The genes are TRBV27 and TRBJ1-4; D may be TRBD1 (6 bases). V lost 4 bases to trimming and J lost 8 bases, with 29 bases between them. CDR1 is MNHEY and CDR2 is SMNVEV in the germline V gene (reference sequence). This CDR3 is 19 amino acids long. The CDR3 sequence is CASSSIPGARGRTREKLFF. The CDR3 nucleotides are TGTGCCAGCAGTTCTATACCGGGGGCGCGGGGTCGCACTCGGGAAAAACTGTTTTTT.

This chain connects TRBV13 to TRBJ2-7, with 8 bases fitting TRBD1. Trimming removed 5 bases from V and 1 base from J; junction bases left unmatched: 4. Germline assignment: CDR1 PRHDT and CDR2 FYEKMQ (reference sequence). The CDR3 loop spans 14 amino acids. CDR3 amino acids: CASSPGGLSYEQYF. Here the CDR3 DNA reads TGTGCCAGCAGCCCAGGGGGCCTGTCCTACGAGCAGTACTTC.

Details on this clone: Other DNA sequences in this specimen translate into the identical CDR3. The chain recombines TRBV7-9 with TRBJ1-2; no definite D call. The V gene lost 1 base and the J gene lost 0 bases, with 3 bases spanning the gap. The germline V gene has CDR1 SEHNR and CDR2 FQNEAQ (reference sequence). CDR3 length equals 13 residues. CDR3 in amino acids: CASSLGPNYGYTF. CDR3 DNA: TGTGCCAGCAGCTTAGGTCCTAACTATGGCTACACCTTC.

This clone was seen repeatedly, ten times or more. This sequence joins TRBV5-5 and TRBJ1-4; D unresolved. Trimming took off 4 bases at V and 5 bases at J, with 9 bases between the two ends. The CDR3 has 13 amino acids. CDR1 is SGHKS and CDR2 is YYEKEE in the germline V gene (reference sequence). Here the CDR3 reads CASSPLGNEKLFF. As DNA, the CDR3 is TGTGCCAGCAGCCCTTTGGGGAATGAAAAACTGTTTTTT. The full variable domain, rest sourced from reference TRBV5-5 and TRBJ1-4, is DAGVTQSPTHLIKTRGQQVTLRCSPISGHKSVSWYQQVLGQGPQFIFQYYEKEERGRGNFPDRFSARQFPNYSSELNVNALLLGDSALYLCASSPLGNEKLFFGSGTQLSVL.

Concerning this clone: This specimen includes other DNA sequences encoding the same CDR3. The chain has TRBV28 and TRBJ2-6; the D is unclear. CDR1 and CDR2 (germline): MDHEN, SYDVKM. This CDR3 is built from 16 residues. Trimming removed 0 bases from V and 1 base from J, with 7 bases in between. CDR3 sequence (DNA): TGTGCCAGCAGTTTATGGGTGGGTTCTGGGGCCAACGTCCTGACTTTC. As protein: CASSLWVGSGANVLTF.